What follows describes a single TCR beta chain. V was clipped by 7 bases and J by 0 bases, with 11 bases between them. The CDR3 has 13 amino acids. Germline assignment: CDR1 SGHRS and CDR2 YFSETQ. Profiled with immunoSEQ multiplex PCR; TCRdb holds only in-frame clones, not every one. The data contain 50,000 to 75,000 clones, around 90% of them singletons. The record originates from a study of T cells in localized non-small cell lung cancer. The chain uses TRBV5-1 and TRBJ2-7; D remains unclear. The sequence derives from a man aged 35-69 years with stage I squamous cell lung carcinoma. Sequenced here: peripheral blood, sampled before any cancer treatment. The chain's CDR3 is CASGAGNSYEQYF. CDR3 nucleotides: TGCGCCAGCGGAGCAGGCAACTCCTACGAGCAGTACTTC.